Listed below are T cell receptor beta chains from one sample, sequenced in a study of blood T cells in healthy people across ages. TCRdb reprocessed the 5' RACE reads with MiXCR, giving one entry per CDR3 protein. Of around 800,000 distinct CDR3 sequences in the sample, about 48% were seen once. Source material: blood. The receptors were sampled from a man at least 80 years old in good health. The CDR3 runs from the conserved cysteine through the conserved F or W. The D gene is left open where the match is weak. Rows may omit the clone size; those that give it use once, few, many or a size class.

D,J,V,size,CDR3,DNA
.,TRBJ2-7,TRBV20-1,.,CSATGPLTYEQYF,TGCAGTGCTACGGGACCCCTGACGTACGAGCAGTACTTC
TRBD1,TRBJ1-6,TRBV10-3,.,CAISESLGQGKSPLHF,TGTGCCATCAGTGAGTCTCTGGGACAGGGGAAATCACCCCTCCACTTT
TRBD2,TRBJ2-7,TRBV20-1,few,CSARDPLAGPYEQYF,TGCAGTGCTAGAGATCCTCTAGCGGGACCCTACGAGCAGTACTTC
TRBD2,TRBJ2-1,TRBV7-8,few,CASSLEPGLGNNEQFF,TGTGCCAGCAGCTTAGAACCAGGACTAGGCAACAATGAGCAGTTCTTC
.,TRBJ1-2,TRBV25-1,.,CASSDRAGYGYTF,TGTGCCAGCAGTGATAGAGCGGGCTATGGCTACACCTTC
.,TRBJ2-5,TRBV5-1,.,CASSLRLDGETQYF,TGCGCCAGCAGCTTGCGTTTGGACGGGGAGACCCAGTACTTC
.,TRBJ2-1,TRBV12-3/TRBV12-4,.,CASSSSRGGEQFF,TGTGCCAGCAGTTCTAGCAGGGGTGGTGAGCAGTTCTTC
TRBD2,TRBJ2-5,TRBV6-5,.,CASRTSGGYQETQYF,TGTGCTAGCCGAACTAGCGGGGGGTACCAAGAGACCCAGTACTTC
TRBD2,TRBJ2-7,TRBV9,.,CASRREPAGGGSYEQYF,TGTGCCAGCAGGAGAGAGCCCGCGGGGGGAGGCTCCTACGAGCAGTACTTC
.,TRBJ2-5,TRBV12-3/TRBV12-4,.,CASSFYTQTQYF,TGTGCCAGCAGTTTTTATACCCAGACCCAGTACTTC
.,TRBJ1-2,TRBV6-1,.,CASRGPLLYGYTF,TGTGCCAGCCGGGGACCGCTGCTCTATGGCTACACCTTC
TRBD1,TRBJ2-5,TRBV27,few,CASSLYRGLAETQYF,TGTGCCAGCAGTTTGTACAGGGGGCTGGCAGAGACCCAGTACTTC
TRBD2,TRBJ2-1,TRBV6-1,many,CASKVAGAYNEQFF,TGTGCCAGCAAGGTAGCGGGAGCTTACAATGAGCAGTTCTTC
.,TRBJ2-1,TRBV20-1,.,CSASPDSSYNEQFF,TGCAGTGCTTCCCCGGACAGCTCCTACAATGAGCAGTTCTTC
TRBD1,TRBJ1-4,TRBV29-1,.,CSVEAGGKEKLFF,TGCAGCGTTGAGGCAGGGGGCAAGGAAAAACTGTTTTTT
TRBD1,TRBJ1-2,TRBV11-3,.,CASSSGQAGLNYGYTF,TGTGCCAGCAGCTCCGGACAGGCCGGACTGAACTATGGCTACACCTTC
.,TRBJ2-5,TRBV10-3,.,CAISRTQGRGQETQYF,TGTGCCATCAGTAGGACTCAGGGAAGGGGTCAAGAGACCCAGTACTTC
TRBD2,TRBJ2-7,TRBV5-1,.,CASSLGRLAGLLEQYF,TGCGCCAGCAGCTTGGGCCGACTAGCGGGCCTCCTTGAGCAGTACTTC
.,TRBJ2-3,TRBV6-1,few,CASDQGGYAYF,TGTGCCAGCGATCAGGGGGGGTATGCGTATTTT
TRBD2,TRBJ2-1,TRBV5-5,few,CASSYALNLAGGPYNEQFF,TGTGCCAGCAGCTACGCCCTGAACCTAGCGGGAGGGCCCTACAATGAGCAGTTCTTC
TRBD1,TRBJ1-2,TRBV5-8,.,CASSRRTGNGYTF,TGTGCCAGCAGCCGACGGACAGGGAATGGCTACACCTTC
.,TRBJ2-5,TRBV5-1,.,CASSLGLDQETQYF,TGCGCCAGCAGCTTGGGTCTAGATCAAGAGACCCAGTACTTC
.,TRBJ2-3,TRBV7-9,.,CASSLDRGNRRYAYF,TGTGCCAGCAGCTTAGATAGGGGGAATCGGAGATACGCGTATTTT
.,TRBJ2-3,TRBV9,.,CASSGASPDTQYF,TGTGCCAGCAGCGGAGCGTCCCCAGATACGCAGTATTTT
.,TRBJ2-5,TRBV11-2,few,CASSGVRGETQYF,TGTGCCAGCAGCGGGGTTCGAGGAGAGACCCAGTACTTC
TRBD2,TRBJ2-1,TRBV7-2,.,CASSFRGLAGGVYNEQFF,TGTGCCAGCAGCTTCCGCGGACTAGCGGGAGGGGTATACAATGAGCAGTTCTTC
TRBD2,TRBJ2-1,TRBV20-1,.,CSARDLMMAGGHNEQFF,TGCAGTGCTAGAGATCTTATGATGGCGGGAGGGCACAATGAGCAGTTCTTC
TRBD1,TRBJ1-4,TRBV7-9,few,CASRTTGIQEKLFF,TGTGCCAGCAGAACGACAGGGATCCAGGAAAAACTGTTTTTT
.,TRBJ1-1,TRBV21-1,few,CASSKAGTAVTEAFF,TGTGCCAGCAGCAAAGCTGGGACAGCCGTCACTGAAGCTTTCTTT
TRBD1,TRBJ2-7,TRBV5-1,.,CASSLARYGQGNYEQYF,TGCGCCAGCAGCTTGGCCCGATATGGACAGGGCAACTACGAGCAGTACTTC
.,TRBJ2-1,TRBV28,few,CASSRQSGQFF,TGTGCCAGCAGTCGACAGTCAGGGCAGTTCTTC
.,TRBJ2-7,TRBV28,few,CASSSTPSYEQYF,TGTGCCAGCAGTTCAACTCCCTCCTACGAGCAGTACTTC
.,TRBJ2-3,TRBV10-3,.,CAISEEGTDTQYF,TGTGCCATCAGTGAGGAGGGCACAGATACGCAGTATTTT
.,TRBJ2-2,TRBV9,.,CASSVTSNTGELFF,TGTGCCAGCAGCGTTACATCGAACACCGGGGAGCTGTTTTTT
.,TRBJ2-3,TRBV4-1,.,CASSQPQKGRVSHRYAYF,TGTGCCAGCAGCCAACCACAAAAAGGGCGGGTATCGCACAGATACGCGTATTTT
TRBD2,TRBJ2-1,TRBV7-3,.,CASSLSTQRGYNEQFF,TGTGCCAGCAGCTTATCTACCCAGCGGGGGTACAATGAGCAGTTCTTC
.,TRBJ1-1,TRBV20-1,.,CSASSSTANTEAFF,TGCAGTGCTAGCAGTTCGACAGCGAACACTGAAGCTTTCTTT
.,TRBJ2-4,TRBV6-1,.,CASTPASAAKNIQYF,TGTGCCAGCACGCCAGCTAGCGCCGCCAAAAACATTCAGTACTTC
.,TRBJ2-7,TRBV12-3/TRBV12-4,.,CASSTNNKGDYEQYF,TGTGCCAGCAGTACAAATAACAAGGGAGACTACGAGCAGTACTTC